This is a list of T cell receptor beta chains from one sample in a study of blood T cell repertoires in COVID-19. Using immunoSEQ multiplex PCR, the repertoire was profiled, and TCRdb retains in-frame clones only, with some absent. The sample lists around 300,000 clones, approximately 90% occurring once. The sequencing sample was made of PBMCs or T cells enriched from blood (not recorded which). All receptors come from a young woman who had recovered from COVID-19. CDR3s include the opening cysteine and the closing phenylalanine or tryptophan. Each record gives: V gene, D gene, clone size, J gene, CDR3 DNA, CDR3 protein. D genes are given only for firm matches. Clone size is not always given. Where it is, it says once, few, many or a class for expanded clones.

v_gene: TRBV7-9; d_gene: NA; abundance: NA; j_gene: TRBJ2-1; CDR3nt: TGTGCCAGCAGCTTAGTCCCCTCCTTCGGGGATGAGCAGTTCTTC; CDR3aa: CASSLVPSFGDEQFF
v_gene: TRBV7-9; d_gene: TRBD1; abundance: NA; j_gene: TRBJ1-6; CDR3nt: TGTGCCAGCAGCCCCGGGACAGGCGATAATTCACCCCTCCACTTT; CDR3aa: CASSPGTGDNSPLHF
v_gene: TRBV28; d_gene: NA; abundance: NA; j_gene: TRBJ1-6; CDR3nt: TGTGCCAGCATCCCCACGAAGGGGCGGAATTCACCCCTCCACTTT; CDR3aa: CASIPTKGRNSPLHF
v_gene: TRBV7-9; d_gene: TRBD2; abundance: few; j_gene: TRBJ2-5; CDR3nt: TGTGCCAGCAGAGCTAAGACTAGCGTGGAGACCCAGTACTTC; CDR3aa: CASRAKTSVETQYF
v_gene: TRBV5-8; d_gene: TRBD2; abundance: NA; j_gene: TRBJ2-1; CDR3nt: TGTGCCAGCAGCTTGACGATCAACTCGGGACTAGCGGGAGTCAGGCAGTTCTTC; CDR3aa: CASSLTINSGLAGVRQFF
v_gene: TRBV7-2; d_gene: NA; abundance: few; j_gene: TRBJ2-7; CDR3nt: TGTGCCAGCAGCTTCCGAGTGGGTGGGGCTTACGAGCAGTACTTC; CDR3aa: CASSFRVGGAYEQYF
v_gene: TRBV3-1/TRBV3-2; d_gene: NA; abundance: NA; j_gene: TRBJ2-5; CDR3nt: TGTGCCAGCAGCCAAGCGGACCAAGAGACCCAGTACTTC; CDR3aa: CASSQADQETQYF
v_gene: TRBV7-9; d_gene: TRBD2; abundance: NA; j_gene: TRBJ2-7; CDR3nt: TGTGCCATGGGGCCAGCGGGGGGAGGACTCTACGAGCAGTACTTC; CDR3aa: CAMGPAGGGLYEQYF
v_gene: TRBV11-2; d_gene: NA; abundance: NA; j_gene: TRBJ1-2; CDR3nt: TGTGCCAGCAGCAGAGACCGGGTCGATTATGGCTACACCTTC; CDR3aa: CASSRDRVDYGYTF
v_gene: TRBV29-1; d_gene: TRBD1; abundance: NA; j_gene: TRBJ1-5; CDR3nt: TGCAGCGTTATGCAGGGGGCCAATCAGCCCCAGCATTTT; CDR3aa: CSVMQGANQPQHF
v_gene: TRBV5-4; d_gene: NA; abundance: once; j_gene: TRBJ2-3; CDR3nt: TGTGCCAGCAGCTCCCCCGCGGGTGGGCCCAATACGCAGTATTTT; CDR3aa: CASSSPAGGPNTQYF
v_gene: TRBV2; d_gene: NA; abundance: NA; j_gene: TRBJ2-1; CDR3nt: TGTGCCAGCAGGGAAGTCCCCCAGCCGGGAAATGAGCAGTTCTTC; CDR3aa: CASREVPQPGNEQFF
v_gene: TRBV7-2; d_gene: NA; abundance: few; j_gene: TRBJ2-2; CDR3nt: TGTGCCAGCAGCCTACCGACTACCACCGGGGAGCTGTTTTTT; CDR3aa: CASSLPTTTGELFF
v_gene: TRBV4-2; d_gene: TRBD2; abundance: NA; j_gene: TRBJ2-7; CDR3nt: TGTGCCAGCAGCCAAGATCGGGGCGGGAGAGTTCAGCAGTACTTC; CDR3aa: CASSQDRGGRVQQYF
v_gene: TRBV4-1; d_gene: TRBD2; abundance: NA; j_gene: TRBJ2-1; CDR3nt: TGCGCCAGCAGCCAACCCGGACTAGCGGGTAATGGTTACTACAATGAGCAGTTCTTC; CDR3aa: CASSQPGLAGNGYYNEQFF
v_gene: TRBV28; d_gene: TRBD2; abundance: NA; j_gene: TRBJ2-3; CDR3nt: TGTGCCAGCAGTTTAAGGACTAGTCCGGCAGATACGCAGTATTTT; CDR3aa: CASSLRTSPADTQYF
v_gene: TRBV10-3; d_gene: NA; abundance: NA; j_gene: TRBJ1-2; CDR3nt: TGTGCCATCAGTGAGCGGGCAGGACTGTCCAACTATGGCTACACCTTC; CDR3aa: CAISERAGLSNYGYTF
v_gene: TRBV4-3; d_gene: TRBD2; abundance: NA; j_gene: TRBJ2-3; CDR3nt: TGCGCCAGCAGCCAAGGGGCCACCAGACTAGCGGGAGTGGTAGATACGCAGTATTTT; CDR3aa: CASSQGATRLAGVVDTQYF
v_gene: TRBV7-9; d_gene: TRBD2; abundance: NA; j_gene: TRBJ2-5; CDR3nt: TGTGCCAGCAGCCCGCGCTCAGGACTAGCGGCCCAAGAGACCCAGTACTTC; CDR3aa: CASSPRSGLAAQETQYF
v_gene: TRBV6-2/TRBV6-3; d_gene: NA; abundance: NA; j_gene: TRBJ1-1; CDR3nt: TGTGCCAGCAGTTACTCGGGGGGTTCTTCTGAAGCTTTCTTT; CDR3aa: CASSYSGGSSEAFF
v_gene: TRBV4-2; d_gene: NA; abundance: NA; j_gene: TRBJ2-1; CDR3nt: TGTGCCAGCAGCCAAGATCCCAGCGGAATCTACAATGAGCAGTTCTTC; CDR3aa: CASSQDPSGIYNEQFF
v_gene: TRBV11-2; d_gene: TRBD1; abundance: NA; j_gene: TRBJ2-5; CDR3nt: TGTGCCAGCAGCTACAACAGGGGGCGCATGGAGACCCAGTACTTC; CDR3aa: CASSYNRGRMETQYF
v_gene: TRBV6-5; d_gene: TRBD2; abundance: NA; j_gene: TRBJ2-3; CDR3nt: TGTGCCAGCAGCTCGCCGGGACTAGCCACGGATACGCAGTATTTT; CDR3aa: CASSSPGLATDTQYF
v_gene: TRBV9; d_gene: NA; abundance: NA; j_gene: TRBJ1-5; CDR3nt: TGTGCCAGCAGCGTAGTTGGCGACAGGTTCTTCGATGCCCATCAGCCCCAGCATTTT; CDR3aa: CASSVVGDRFFDAHQPQHF
v_gene: TRBV28; d_gene: TRBD2; abundance: once; j_gene: TRBJ2-5; CDR3nt: TGTGCCAGCAACCCAGCGGGAGGGAGCCAAGAGACCCAGTACTTC; CDR3aa: CASNPAGGSQETQYF
v_gene: TRBV2; d_gene: TRBD1; abundance: NA; j_gene: TRBJ1-2; CDR3nt: TGTGCCAGCAGTGCGGACAGGGGGGTCTATGGCTACACCTTC; CDR3aa: CASSADRGVYGYTF
v_gene: TRBV18; d_gene: NA; abundance: NA; j_gene: TRBJ2-1; CDR3nt: TGTGCCAGCTCACAAACTAGCTTTAATGAGCAGTTCTTC; CDR3aa: CASSQTSFNEQFF
v_gene: TRBV28; d_gene: TRBD2; abundance: NA; j_gene: TRBJ2-7; CDR3nt: TGTGCCAGCAGCGTGGGAGGGGCCTTTTACGAGCAGTACTTC; CDR3aa: CASSVGGAFYEQYF
v_gene: TRBV20-1; d_gene: NA; abundance: few; j_gene: TRBJ2-7; CDR3nt: TGCAGTGCTAGCGGGGACGAGCAGTACTTC; CDR3aa: CSASGDEQYF
v_gene: TRBV28; d_gene: TRBD1; abundance: NA; j_gene: TRBJ1-1; CDR3nt: TGTGCCAGCAGTTTATTCGGCAGGGGGCGGAAGGGCACTGAAGCTTTCTTT; CDR3aa: CASSLFGRGRKGTEAFF
v_gene: TRBV25-1; d_gene: TRBD2; abundance: NA; j_gene: TRBJ2-1; CDR3nt: TGTGCCAGCAGTGATTACACCGGGACTACCCTCCGGAATGAGCAGTTCTTC; CDR3aa: CASSDYTGTTLRNEQFF
v_gene: TRBV3-1/TRBV3-2; d_gene: NA; abundance: NA; j_gene: TRBJ2-7; CDR3nt: TGTGCCAGCAGCCAAGACCCAGCGGGTTCGGGCGAGCAGTACTTC; CDR3aa: CASSQDPAGSGEQYF
v_gene: TRBV6-5; d_gene: NA; abundance: NA; j_gene: TRBJ1-4; CDR3nt: TGTGCCAGCAGTTACTCCAGGGGAGGGGACGAAAAACTGTTTTTT; CDR3aa: CASSYSRGGDEKLFF
v_gene: TRBV7-9; d_gene: TRBD2; abundance: NA; j_gene: TRBJ2-5; CDR3nt: TGTGCCAGCAGCTCCGGGACTAGTGGTGCGGAGACCCAGTACTTC; CDR3aa: CASSSGTSGAETQYF
v_gene: TRBV6-2/TRBV6-3; d_gene: NA; abundance: NA; j_gene: TRBJ2-7; CDR3nt: TGTGCCAGCAGTGCTTCGGGACAACTCTACGAGCAGTACTTC; CDR3aa: CASSASGQLYEQYF
v_gene: TRBV3-1/TRBV3-2; d_gene: TRBD2; abundance: once; j_gene: TRBJ2-1; CDR3nt: TGTGCCAGCAGCCTGATTGGGCGGGAGGAGCAGTTCTTC; CDR3aa: CASSLIGREEQFF
v_gene: TRBV19; d_gene: TRBD1; abundance: NA; j_gene: TRBJ2-5; CDR3nt: TGTGCCAGTAGTCCTACAGGGGGCGCACCCGTAGAGACCCAGTACTTC; CDR3aa: CASSPTGGAPVETQYF
v_gene: TRBV30; d_gene: TRBD1; abundance: NA; j_gene: TRBJ2-6; CDR3nt: TGTGCCTGGAGGGGACAGGGGGCGCCCAGGGCCAACGTCCTGACTTTC; CDR3aa: CAWRGQGAPRANVLTF
v_gene: TRBV5-6; d_gene: NA; abundance: NA; j_gene: TRBJ2-2; CDR3nt: TGTGCCAGCAGCTTGGGAGCTAGTGTCTTCGCCGGGGAGCTGTTTTTT; CDR3aa: CASSLGASVFAGELFF
v_gene: TRBV19; d_gene: TRBD1; abundance: NA; j_gene: TRBJ2-7; CDR3nt: TGTGCCAGTAGTATGGATGGACAGGGCCCCTACGAGCAGTACTTC; CDR3aa: CASSMDGQGPYEQYF
v_gene: TRBV7-2; d_gene: NA; abundance: once; j_gene: TRBJ2-7; CDR3nt: TGTGCCAGCAGCTCGACTGTAGCCTACGAGCAGTACTTC; CDR3aa: CASSSTVAYEQYF